Included here is one TCR beta chain sequence, with context. What it recognizes is unknown. The sample belongs to a study of cytomegalovirus exposure and HLA in healthy donors. Findings of the study overall: As was reported, the HLA-A and HLA-B alleles of most subjects were accurately predicted from TCR beta sequences. CMV serostatus was the only immune exposure information that was available.

It was with 60 Vbeta and 13 Jbeta primers that the PCR ran. TCRdb's table, derived via immunoSEQ multiplex PCR, lists solely in-frame clones and lacks some. The sample lists some 130,000 clones, less than 65% occurring once. Per the germline V gene, CDR1 is SGHDN and CDR2 is FVKESK. The CDR3 is 14 amino acids. V lost 0 bases to trimming and J lost 4 bases, with 10 bases between them. This rearrangement joins TRBV14 to TRBJ2-7, with D maybe TRBD1 (5 bases). The sequenced sample was PBMCs. The TCR was taken from a man aged 40-50 years in good health and CMV-seropositive. DNA for the CDR3: TGTGCCAGCAGCCAAGACCTAGGGGTTTACGAGCAGTACTTC. As protein: CASSQDLGVYEQYF.